A single sample is the source of the 17 T cell receptor beta chains below, sequenced in a study of technical replicates of blood from a few donors. Sequencing was performed with immunoSEQ multiplex PCR; in TCRdb, only in-frame clones are kept and a portion is missing. Of under 85,000 clones in the sample, around 97% were seen once. The sample taken for sequencing was T cells isolated from PBMCs. The source of these receptors is a human donor in good health.

The chain carries TRBV27 and TRBJ2-3; 12 nucleotides align to TRBD2. Germline CDR1 MNHEY, CDR2 SMNVEV (reference sequence). V gave up 5 bases and J gave up 5 bases; unmatched junction bases: 8. The CDR3 is 16 residues long. CDR3 bases: TGTGCCAGCAGTCCACGTCCGGGACTAGCGGGAGATACGCAGTATTTT. This translates into CASSPRPGLAGDTQYF.

The chain is built from TRBV27 and TRBJ2-7; D might be TRBD1 (6 bases). The CDR3 totals 14 residues. V was cut by 4 bases and J by 2 bases, with 12 bases left in between. CDR1 and CDR2 (germline): MNHEY, SMNVEV (reference sequence). CDR3 residues: CASSSRQAAYEQYF. The DNA of the CDR3 is TGTGCCAGCAGTTCTAGACAGGCAGCCTACGAGCAGTACTTC.

The rearrangement joins TRBV29-1 to TRBJ2-7, with a weak D call TRBD1 (6 bases). The CDR3 runs to 14 residues. Deletions cut 0 bases from V and 0 bases from J, with 9 bases between. From germline, CDR1 is SQVTM and CDR2 ANQGSEA. The CDR3 bases are TGCAGCGTTGAAGATCGGACAGACTCCTACGAGCAGTACTTC. Amino acid sequence: CSVEDRTDSYEQYF.

This chain joins TRBV27 and TRBJ2-7, with unresolved D. V dropped 5 bases and J dropped 6 bases, with 8 bases sitting between them. Germline V gene data show CDR1 as MNHEY and CDR2 as SMNVEV (reference sequence). The CDR3 loop spans 11 amino acids. For the CDR3, the DNA is TGTGCCAGCAGTCGACAAATCGAGCAGTACTTC. Protein product: CASSRQIEQYF.

This clone has only one observation. The chain employs TRBV27 and TRBJ2-5; 7 positions match TRBD2. The CDR3 length is 14 residues. Germline CDR1 reads MNHEY; CDR2 reads SMNVEV (reference sequence). V lost 4 bases and J lost 5; bases outside the gene matches: 7. The CDR3 protein is CASSYAGVSETQYF. The CDR3 DNA sequence: TGTGCCAGCAGTTATGCGGGAGTAAGTGAGACCCAGTACTTC.

The CDR3 nucleotides read TGTGCCAGCAGCCACCCGGACTTAAAGCTGTTTTTT. Protein sequence: CASSHPDLKLFF. The chain combines TRBV11-2 with TRBJ1-4, with D unresolved. This CDR3 has 12 residues. The V and J ends lost 5 bases and 14 bases respectively, with 15 bases between them. CDR1 is SGHAT, CDR2 FQNNGV, per germline.

The chain joins TRBV19 to TRBJ1-5; TRBD1 aligns across 8 bases. The CDR3 is 12 residues long. Germline values: CDR1 LNHDA, CDR2 SQIVND (reference sequence). V shed 11 bases, J shed 4 bases, and the junction held 4 bases outside the gene matches. CDR3 DNA: TGTGCCGCCAGGACAGGGAATCAGCCCCAGCATTTT. Its protein product is CAARTGNQPQHF.

The rearrangement uses TRBV7-8 and TRBJ1-5, with TRBD1 as a possible D gene (6 bases). The germline CDR1 and CDR2 sequences are SGHVS and FQNEAQ. The V and J ends lost 1 base and 4 bases respectively, with 11 bases between them. The CDR3 runs 15 residues. The CDR3 coding sequence is TGTGCCAGCAGCTTAGAGAGCCAGGGGAATCAGCCCCAGCATTTT. Its translation is CASSLESQGNQPQHF. The variable domain in full, with the rest retrieved from reference TRBV7-8 and TRBJ1-5, is GAGVSQSPRYKVAKRGQDVALRCDPISGHVSLFWYQQALGQGPEFLTYFQNEAQLDKSGLPSDRFFAERPEGSVSTLKIQRTQQEDSAVYLCASSLESQGNQPQHFGDGTRLSIL.

The chain is built from TRBV29-1 and TRBJ2-5, with D possibly being TRBD1 (6 bases). The germline CDR1 and CDR2 sequences are SQVTM and ANQGSEA. V shed 7 bases and J shed 2 bases, with 20 bases lying between them. The CDR3 covers 15 residues. CDR3 region: CSAGQTPRDQETQYF. CDR3 sequence (DNA): TGCAGCGCTGGACAGACGCCAAGGGATCAAGAGACCCAGTACTTC.

The CDR3 loop reads CASSLGEGVAEKLFF. The DNA for the CDR3 is TGTGCCAGCAGCTTAGGGGAGGGGGTGGCTGAAAAACTGTTTTTT. This rearrangement joins TRBV7-9 to TRBJ1-4; tentatively, D is TRBD1 (6 bases). CDR1 is SEHNR and CDR2 is FQNEAQ in the germline V gene (reference sequence). The CDR3 spans 15 residues. V lost 1 base, J lost 7 bases, and 13 bases lay in between.

The J gene is TRBJ2-1, the V gene TRBV7-9, with D unresolved. Germline-derived CDR1 and CDR2 are SEHNR and FQNEAQ (reference sequence). V was cut by 1 base and J by 7 bases, with 8 bases left in between. There are 13 residues in the CDR3. The CDR3 DNA reads TGTGCCAGCAGCTTAGAGGTGCGGAATGAGCAGTTCTTC. Encoded protein: CASSLEVRNEQFF.

This chain links TRBV4-1 with TRBJ2-1; D not certain. The ends were cut back, 0 bases at V and 10 bases at J, with 13 bases in the middle. In germline, CDR1 is MGHRA, CDR2 YSYEKL. The length of the CDR3 is 14 residues. CDR3 loop: CASSQDGEMEEQFF. The CDR3 nucleotides are TGCGCCAGCAGCCAAGATGGAGAAATGGAGGAGCAGTTCTTC.

This chain uses TRBV6-1 with TRBJ2-7; D might be TRBD1 (7 bases). Germline CDR1 reads MNHNS; CDR2 reads SASEGT. Trimming took off 1 base at V and 6 bases at J, with 19 bases between the two ends. This CDR3 spans 16 amino acids. In nucleotides, the CDR3 is TGTGCCAGCAGTGAAGTTCCGGGACTGCAGGGGGGCGAGCAGTACTTC. Translated, it gives CASSEVPGLQGGEQYF.

Only one count was recorded for this clone. The chain joins TRBV10-2 to TRBJ1-1; D ambiguous. The length of the CDR3 is 13 residues. V lost 3 bases and J 0 bases, leaving 5 bases between the germline ends. Germline CDR1 is WSHSY and CDR2 is SAAADI. The CDR3 loop is CASSDSVNTEAFF. Here the CDR3 DNA reads TGCGCCAGCAGTGACAGTGTGAACACTGAAGCTTTCTTT.

V gene TRBV12-5 combines with J gene TRBJ2-1; 10 bases line up with TRBD2. Losses at the gene ends were 4 bases for V and 6 bases for J; bases not matched to a gene: 3. Germline loops: CDR1 LGHNT, CDR2 FRNRAP. The CDR3 runs 14 residues. The CDR3 sequence: CASGSSGSSNEQFF. CDR3 DNA: TGTGCTAGTGGTTCTAGCGGGAGCAGCAATGAGCAGTTCTTC.

This chain links TRBV7-9 with TRBJ1-1; D might be TRBD1 (6 bases). CDR1 is SEHNR and CDR2 is FQNEAQ in the germline V gene (reference sequence). V lost 6 bases and J lost 5, with 16 bases in between. The length of the CDR3 is 14 residues. CDR3 protein: CASSPGQRVTEAFF. The CDR3 DNA follows: TGTGCCAGCAGTCCCGGACAGAGGGTAACTGAAGCTTTCTTT.

The rearrangement links TRBV9 to TRBJ2-2, with 7 bases identical to TRBD1. The CDR3 covers 15 residues. V lost 4 bases and J lost 1; bases outside the gene matches: 4. CDR1 is SGDLS and CDR2 is YYNGEE in the germline V gene. In nucleotides, the CDR3 is TGTGCCAGCAGCACACAGGGGAGGAACACCGGGGAGCTGTTTTTT. It translates to CASSTQGRNTGELFF. The variable domain in full, completed from reference TRBV9 and TRBJ2-2, reads DSGVTQTPKHLITATGQRVTLRCSPRSGDLSVYWYQQSLDQGLQFLIQYYNGEERAKGNILERFSAQQFPDLHSELNLSSLELGDSALYFCASSTQGRNTGELFFGEGSRLTVL.